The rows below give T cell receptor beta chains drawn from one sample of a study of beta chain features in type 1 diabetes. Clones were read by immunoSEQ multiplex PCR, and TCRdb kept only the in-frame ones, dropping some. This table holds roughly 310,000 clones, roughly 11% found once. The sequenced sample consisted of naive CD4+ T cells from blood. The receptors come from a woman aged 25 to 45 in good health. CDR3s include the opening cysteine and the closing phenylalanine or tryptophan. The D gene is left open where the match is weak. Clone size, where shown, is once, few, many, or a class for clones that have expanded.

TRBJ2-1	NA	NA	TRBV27	CASSRQGGDNEQFF	TGTGCCAGCTCCCGACAGGGAGGCGACAATGAGCAGTTCTTC
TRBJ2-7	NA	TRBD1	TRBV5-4	CASSSHRGIYEQYF	TGTGCCAGCAGCTCGCACAGGGGTATCTACGAGCAGTACTTC
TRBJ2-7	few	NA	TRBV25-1	CASEETPYEQYF	TGTGCCAGCGAGGAAACTCCCTACGAGCAGTACTTC
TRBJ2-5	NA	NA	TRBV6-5	CASSLLRGSQETQYF	TGTGCCAGCAGTTTGCTCCGGGGTTCCCAAGAGACCCAGTACTTC
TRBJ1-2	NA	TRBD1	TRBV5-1	CASSTQGPDGYTF	TGCGCCAGCAGCACACAGGGGCCGGATGGCTACACCTTC
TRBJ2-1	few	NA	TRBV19	CASRKVERNYNEQFF	TGTGCCAGTAGGAAGGTCGAGCGAAACTACAATGAGCAGTTCTTC
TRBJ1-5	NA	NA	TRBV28	CASSDSQLGLLRPQHF	TGTGCCAGCAGTGACTCACAGTTGGGGCTCCTGAGGCCCCAGCATTTT
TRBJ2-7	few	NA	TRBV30	CAWSEGPRGSEQYF	TGTGCCTGGAGTGAGGGTCCCCGGGGTTCCGAGCAGTACTTC
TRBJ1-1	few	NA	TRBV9	CASSVESVNTEAFF	TGTGCCAGCAGCGTAGAATCGGTGAACACTGAAGCTTTCTTT
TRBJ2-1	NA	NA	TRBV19	CASRRIAASSYNEQFF	TGTGCCAGTAGACGGATAGCGGCCAGCTCCTACAATGAGCAGTTCTTC
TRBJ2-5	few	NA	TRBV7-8	CASSPQGKETQYF	TGTGCCAGCAGCCCACAGGGAAAAGAGACCCAGTACTTC
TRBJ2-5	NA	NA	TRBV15	CATSRDLETQYF	TGTGCCACCAGCAGAGATCTGGAGACCCAGTACTTC
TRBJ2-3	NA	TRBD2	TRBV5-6	CASSFAGVGTDTQYF	TGTGCCAGCAGCTTCGCGGGAGTTGGCACAGATACGCAGTATTTT
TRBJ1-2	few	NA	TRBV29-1	CSALGGTNYGYTF	TGCAGCGCCCTAGGCGGGACTAACTATGGCTACACCTTC
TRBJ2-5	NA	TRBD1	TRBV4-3	CASSQHTQQGAGETQYF	TGCGCCAGCAGCCAACACACTCAACAGGGGGCTGGAGAGACCCAGTACTTC
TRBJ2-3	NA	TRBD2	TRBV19	CASRLAATTDTQYF	TGTGCCAGTAGACTAGCGGCAACCACAGATACGCAGTATTTT
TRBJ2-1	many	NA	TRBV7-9	CASLLRSNEQFF	TGTGCCAGCCTCTTACGGAGCAATGAGCAGTTCTTC
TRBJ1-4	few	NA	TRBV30	CAWNRKQGSNEKLFF	TGTGCCTGGAATCGAAAACAGGGCTCTAATGAAAAACTGTTTTTT
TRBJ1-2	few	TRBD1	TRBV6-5	CASSHGTGKDGYTF	TGTGCCAGCAGCCACGGGACAGGGAAGGATGGCTACACCTTC
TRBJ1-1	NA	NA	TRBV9	CASSTGNLNTEAFF	TGTGCCAGCTCGACAGGTAACTTGAACACTGAAGCTTTCTTT
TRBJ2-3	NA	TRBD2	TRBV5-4	CASSLSGGRTDTQYF	TGTGCCAGCAGCCTTAGCGGGGGAAGAACAGATACGCAGTATTTT
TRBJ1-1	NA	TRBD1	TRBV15	CATSRARDRGSTEAFF	TGTGCCACCAGCAGAGCCCGGGACAGGGGCAGCACTGAAGCTTTCTTT
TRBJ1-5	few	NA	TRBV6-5	CASSYTGNQPQHF	TGTGCCAGCAGTTACACGGGTAATCAGCCCCAGCATTTT
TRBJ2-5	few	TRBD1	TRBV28	CASSAGDRQETQYF	TGTGCCAGCAGTGCCGGGGACAGGCAAGAGACCCAGTACTTC
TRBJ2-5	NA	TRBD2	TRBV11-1	CASSFSGNGETQYF	TGTGCCAGCAGCTTTAGCGGGAATGGAGAGACCCAGTACTTC
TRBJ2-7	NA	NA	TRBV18	CASSPPSRQATYEQYF	TGTGCCAGCTCACCACCGTCGAGACAGGCAACCTACGAGCAGTACTTC
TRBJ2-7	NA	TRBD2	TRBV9	CASSVEGTSGSSYEQYF	TGTGCCAGCAGCGTAGAAGGGACTAGCGGGAGCTCCTACGAGCAGTACTTC
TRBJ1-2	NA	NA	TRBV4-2	CASSPSWREENGYTF	TGTGCCAGCAGCCCTTCGTGGAGGGAAGAGAATGGCTACACCTTC
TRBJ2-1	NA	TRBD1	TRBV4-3	CASSQAGQGLDEQFF	TGCGCCAGCAGCCAAGCAGGACAGGGCCTCGATGAGCAGTTCTTC
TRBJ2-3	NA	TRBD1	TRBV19	CASNTGGDRDTDTQYF	TGTGCCAGTAACACCGGTGGGGACAGAGACACAGATACGCAGTATTTT
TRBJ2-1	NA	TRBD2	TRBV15	CATSTWTSLTDEQFF	TGTGCCACCAGCACCTGGACTAGCTTGACGGATGAGCAGTTCTTC
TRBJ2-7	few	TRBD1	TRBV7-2	CASSFGTAQTYEQYF	TGTGCCAGCAGCTTTGGGACAGCGCAAACCTACGAGCAGTACTTC
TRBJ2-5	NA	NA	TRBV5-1	CASSRAGSGKRETQYF	TGCGCCAGCAGCCGGGCGGGCTCCGGGAAGAGAGAGACCCAGTACTTC
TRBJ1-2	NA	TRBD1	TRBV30	CAGEQGATNYGYTF	TGTGCCGGGGAACAGGGGGCGACTAACTATGGCTACACCTTC
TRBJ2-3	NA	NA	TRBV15	CATKKTSADTQYF	TGTGCCACCAAAAAGACTAGTGCCGATACGCAGTATTTT
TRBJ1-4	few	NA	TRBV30	CAAPSGGVEEKLFF	TGTGCCGCCCCCTCGGGAGGGGTTGAGGAAAAACTGTTTTTT
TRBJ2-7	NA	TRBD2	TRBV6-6	CASRKGLADSYEQYF	TGTGCCAGCAGAAAAGGACTAGCAGATTCCTACGAGCAGTACTTC
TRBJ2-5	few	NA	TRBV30	CAWGGVAAAGETQYF	TGTGCCTGGGGAGGGGTGGCGGCGGCCGGGGAGACCCAGTACTTC
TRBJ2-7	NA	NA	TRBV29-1	CSVGSYEQYF	TGCAGCGTTGGCTCTTACGAGCAGTACTTC
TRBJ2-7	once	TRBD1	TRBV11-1	CASSEGQGNQAEQYF	TGTGCCAGCAGCGAGGGACAGGGGAACCAGGCCGAGCAGTACTTC
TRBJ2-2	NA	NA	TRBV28	CASTLTGRPGELFF	TGTGCCAGCACTCTTACAGGTCGGCCCGGGGAGCTGTTTTTT